A selection of T cell receptor beta chains follows, all from one sample in a study of blood T cell repertoires in COVID-19. Sequencing was performed with immunoSEQ multiplex PCR; in TCRdb, only in-frame clones are kept and a portion is missing. The repertoire holds a few hundred thousand clones, with around 87% as singletons. The sequencing sample was made of PBMCs or T cells enriched from blood (not recorded which). The receptor source for this set is a middle-aged woman who had recovered from COVID-19. Both conserved end residues are part of each CDR3. Each record gives: CDR3 protein, CDR3 DNA, D gene, J gene, clone size, V gene. The D gene is left open where the match is weak. Size tells how often a clone was seen (once, few, many) or the class of an expanded clone, and some rows leave it out.

CDR3aa: CASSPQGNDGYTF
CDR3nt: TGTGCCAGCTCACCCCAGGGGAATGATGGCTACACCTTC
d_gene: .
j_gene: TRBJ1-2
abundance: few
v_gene: TRBV18

CDR3aa: CASSRDRGLGETQYF
CDR3nt: TGTGCCAGCAGTCGGGACAGGGGGCTTGGGGAGACCCAGTACTTC
d_gene: TRBD1
j_gene: TRBJ2-5
abundance: .
v_gene: TRBV7-2

CDR3aa: CASGLVGTSGTGELFF
CDR3nt: TGTGCTAGTGGTTTGGTCGGGACTAGCGGAACCGGGGAGCTGTTTTTT
d_gene: TRBD2
j_gene: TRBJ2-2
abundance: .
v_gene: TRBV12-5

CDR3aa: CASSEVFRDGYTF
CDR3nt: TGTGCCAGCAGTGAAGTATTCCGCGATGGCTACACCTTC
d_gene: .
j_gene: TRBJ1-2
abundance: .
v_gene: TRBV6-1

CDR3aa: CASSLEPGPPLGQPQHF
CDR3nt: TGTGCCAGCAGCTTAGAACCAGGTCCCCCTTTAGGTCAGCCCCAGCATTTT
d_gene: .
j_gene: TRBJ1-5
abundance: .
v_gene: TRBV7-8

CDR3aa: CASSPGTGILGSPLHF
CDR3nt: TGTGCCAGCTCACCCGGGACAGGGATATTAGGTTCACCCCTCCACTTT
d_gene: TRBD1
j_gene: TRBJ1-6
abundance: .
v_gene: TRBV18

CDR3aa: CASSVRNRNTEAFF
CDR3nt: TGTGCCAGCAGTGTCAGGAATCGGAACACTGAAGCTTTCTTT
d_gene: .
j_gene: TRBJ1-1
abundance: .
v_gene: TRBV2

CDR3aa: CASSRSGHPNTEAFF
CDR3nt: TGTGCCAGCTCACGCTCGGGACACCCGAACACTGAAGCTTTCTTT
d_gene: .
j_gene: TRBJ1-1
abundance: .
v_gene: TRBV18

CDR3aa: CASPRNRDRYTEAFF
CDR3nt: TGTGCCAGCCCCCGTAACCGGGACAGATACACTGAAGCTTTCTTT
d_gene: TRBD1
j_gene: TRBJ1-1
abundance: .
v_gene: TRBV2

CDR3aa: CASSSTRGGEFYVYEQYF
CDR3nt: TGTGCCAGCAGTTCGACCAGGGGAGGGGAATTCTACGTCTACGAGCAGTACTTC
d_gene: .
j_gene: TRBJ2-7
abundance: once
v_gene: TRBV11-2

CDR3aa: CASSQEGLMFSGNTIYF
CDR3nt: TGTGCCAGCAGCCAAGAGGGACTGATGTTCTCTGGAAACACCATATATTTT
d_gene: .
j_gene: TRBJ1-3
abundance: .
v_gene: TRBV14

CDR3aa: CASSPPGLNTEAFF
CDR3nt: TGTGCCAGCAGTCCCCCAGGGCTGAACACTGAAGCTTTCTTT
d_gene: .
j_gene: TRBJ1-1
abundance: .
v_gene: TRBV6-5

CDR3aa: CASKQRGGWNSPLHF
CDR3nt: TGTGCCAGCAAACAGAGGGGGGGATGGAATTCACCCCTCCACTTT
d_gene: .
j_gene: TRBJ1-6
abundance: .
v_gene: TRBV6-5

CDR3aa: CASSRLSSQNRVYRYGYTF
CDR3nt: TGTGCCAGCAGCCGACTGTCCTCCCAAAACAGGGTCTATCGGTATGGCTACACCTTC
d_gene: .
j_gene: TRBJ1-2
abundance: .
v_gene: TRBV7-8

CDR3aa: CASSQEGGLNTEAFF
CDR3nt: TGTGCCAGCAGCCAAGAGGGGGGGCTGAACACTGAAGCTTTCTTT
d_gene: .
j_gene: TRBJ1-1
abundance: .
v_gene: TRBV4-2

CDR3aa: CASSVRSGNTIYF
CDR3nt: TGTGCCAGCAGCGTACGCTCTGGAAACACCATATATTTT
d_gene: .
j_gene: TRBJ1-3
abundance: .
v_gene: TRBV9